A selection of T cell receptor beta chains follows, all from one sample in a study of radiotherapy plus CTLA-4 blockade in lung cancer. Assay: immunoSEQ multiplex PCR; the TCRdb copy retains only in-frame clones and omits some. The table has tens of thousands of clones, 79% seen once. The source was peripheral blood, collected from a patient treated with radiotherapy plus ipilimumab. The origin of the receptors is a human donor with non-small cell lung cancer that progressed on radiotherapy plus ipilimumab. Each CDR3 is given with its conserved first and last residue. D genes are given only for firm matches. Clone sizes are given selectively: once, few, many, or a class where the clone is expanded.

size	D	J	V	CDR3	DNA
-	-	TRBJ1-5	TRBV2	CASSEAVGGNQPQHF	TGTGCCAGCAGTGAAGCGGTGGGGGGCAATCAGCCCCAGCATTTT
-	-	TRBJ2-1	TRBV6-6	CASGWLEQFF	TGTGCCAGCGGCTGGCTTGAGCAGTTCTTC
-	TRBD1	TRBJ2-1	TRBV11-3	CASSIQGASYNEQFF	TGTGCCAGCAGCATCCAGGGGGCTTCCTACAATGAGCAGTTCTTC
-	TRBD1	TRBJ2-7	TRBV28	CASGQGNYEQYF	TGTGCCAGCGGACAGGGAAACTACGAGCAGTACTTC
-	-	TRBJ2-2	TRBV11-3	CASSPQTTGELFF	TGTGCCAGCAGCCCTCAGACAACCGGGGAGCTGTTTTTT
-	TRBD1	TRBJ2-5	TRBV11-3	CASSSNRGRNQETQYF	TGTGCCAGCAGCTCGAATAGGGGGCGCAACCAAGAGACCCAGTACTTC
-	TRBD2	TRBJ2-3	TRBV4-3	CASSQSGGATDTQYF	TGCGCCAGCAGCCAAAGCGGGGGGGCCACAGATACGCAGTATTTT
-	-	TRBJ1-6	TRBV2	CASTGRYNSPLHF	TGTGCCAGCACCGGACGGTATAATTCACCCCTCCACTTT
-	TRBD1	TRBJ2-7	TRBV7-9	CASSLGAGGYEQYF	TGTGCCAGCAGCTTAGGGGCAGGGGGTTACGAGCAGTACTTC
-	TRBD1	TRBJ2-1	TRBV27	CASSLSGQGFNEQFF	TGTGCCAGCAGTTTATCGGGACAGGGGTTCAATGAGCAGTTCTTC
-	TRBD2	TRBJ2-1	TRBV15	CATSREKGSGGRNEQFF	TGTGCCACCAGCAGAGAAAAGGGTAGCGGGGGTAGAAATGAGCAGTTCTTC
-	TRBD1	TRBJ2-1	TRBV2	CASSEARTGPYNEQFF	TGTGCCAGCAGTGAAGCCCGGACAGGGCCCTACAATGAGCAGTTCTTC
-	-	TRBJ1-3	TRBV2	CASTRGGAGNTIYF	TGTGCCAGCACCCGAGGGGGGGCTGGAAACACCATATATTTT
-	-	TRBJ2-1	TRBV5-1	CASSLARPPYNEQFF	TGCGCCAGCAGCTTGGCAAGGCCGCCCTACAATGAGCAGTTCTTC
-	-	TRBJ1-1	TRBV11-1	CASSLKPNTEAFF	TGTGCCAGCAGCTTAAAGCCGAACACTGAAGCTTTCTTT
-	-	TRBJ2-1	TRBV29-1	CSVARPGVEGEQFF	TGCAGCGTTGCCCGGCCAGGTGTGGAAGGTGAGCAGTTCTTC
few	TRBD1	TRBJ1-2	TRBV27	CASSSTGANYGYTF	TGTGCCAGCAGTTCGACAGGGGCTAACTATGGCTACACCTTC
-	TRBD2	TRBJ2-1	TRBV9	CASSQGLAGYNEQFF	TGTGCCAGCAGCCAGGGACTAGCGGGGTACAATGAGCAGTTCTTC
few	-	TRBJ1-2	TRBV19	CASSTPGAFYGYTF	TGTGCCAGTAGTACACCCGGGGCGTTCTATGGCTACACCTTC
-	TRBD2	TRBJ2-3	TRBV29-1	CSVEAGLAGGGWADTQYF	TGCAGCGTTGAAGCCGGACTAGCGGGAGGAGGGTGGGCAGATACGCAGTATTTT
-	-	TRBJ1-1	TRBV28	CASTQGEMNTEAFF	TGTGCCAGCACCCAAGGGGAAATGAACACTGAAGCTTTCTTT
-	-	TRBJ1-2	TRBV5-6	CASSSRGFGYTF	TGTGCCAGCAGCTCGAGAGGGTTTGGCTACACCTTC
-	-	TRBJ1-4	TRBV2	CASSEAQGLTNEKLFF	TGTGCCAGCAGTGAAGCGCAGGGGCTAACTAATGAAAAACTGTTTTTT
-	TRBD1	TRBJ1-5	TRBV28	CATRPTTGGGQPQHF	TGTGCCACCAGACCCACAACAGGGGGCGGTCAGCCCCAGCATTTT
-	-	TRBJ1-4	TRBV6-5	CASTDVGGTALFF	TGTGCCAGCACGGACGTGGGCGGAACAGCACTGTTTTTT
-	-	TRBJ2-7	TRBV28	CASRHGVGVTYEQYF	TGTGCCAGCAGACACGGGGTGGGGGTTACCTACGAGCAGTACTTC
-	-	TRBJ1-2	TRBV28	CASSLSRSRGYTF	TGTGCCAGCAGTTTATCCAGGTCTAGAGGCTACACCTTC
-	-	TRBJ2-3	TRBV4-2	CASSQVSGEGPDTQYF	TGTGCCAGCAGCCAAGTCAGCGGAGAGGGGCCAGATACGCAGTATTTT
-	-	TRBJ2-1	TRBV27	CASTRRRPDNEQFF	TGTGCCAGCACCCGGAGACGGCCAGACAATGAGCAGTTCTTC
-	-	TRBJ1-2	TRBV5-1	CASSLSDRDGGLADGYTF	TGCGCCAGCAGCTTGAGCGACCGGGACGGGGGATTAGCGGATGGCTACACCTTC
-	-	TRBJ2-4	TRBV4-1	CASSAGQFAKNIQYF	TGCGCCAGCAGCGCAGGACAGTTTGCCAAAAACATTCAGTACTTC
-	-	TRBJ1-1	TRBV28	CASSSLGANTEAFF	TGTGCCAGCAGTTCCCTGGGGGCGAACACTGAAGCTTTCTTT
few	TRBD1	TRBJ2-7	TRBV5-6	CASSWDRGYEQYF	TGTGCCAGCAGCTGGGACAGGGGTTACGAGCAGTACTTC
few	TRBD2	TRBJ2-3	TRBV10-3	CAISESGGSADTQYF	TGTGCCATCAGTGAGTCGGGAGGGAGCGCAGATACGCAGTATTTT
few	-	TRBJ2-7	TRBV5-6	CASSQFHSYEQYF	TGTGCCAGCAGCCAATTTCATTCCTACGAGCAGTACTTC
-	-	TRBJ2-3	TRBV5-1	CASSSLPTDTQYF	TGCGCCAGCAGCTCACTCCCCACAGATACGCAGTATTTT
-	-	TRBJ1-2	TRBV5-1	CASSLDPTGGGYTF	TGCGCCAGCAGCTTGGACCCGACAGGTGGTGGCTACACCTTC
-	TRBD2	TRBJ2-1	TRBV2	CASGASGSNEQFF	TGTGCCAGCGGGGCTAGCGGGAGCAATGAGCAGTTCTTC
few	-	TRBJ1-1	TRBV19	CASSLRGSGGANTEAFF	TGTGCCAGTAGTCTAAGGGGGTCGGGCGGGGCGAACACTGAAGCTTTCTTT
-	TRBD1	TRBJ1-5	TRBV4-2	CASSQEYYRGAQGVNQPQHF	TGTGCCAGCAGCCAAGAATACTACAGGGGAGCTCAAGGGGTAAATCAGCCCCAGCATTTT
few	TRBD2	TRBJ2-1	TRBV7-9	CASSFRAGAYNEQFF	TGTGCCAGCAGCTTCCGGGCGGGAGCCTACAATGAGCAGTTCTTC
-	-	TRBJ2-5	TRBV5-1	CASSWIPTRSGGETQYF	TGCGCCAGCAGCTGGATACCTACTCGAAGTGGGGGGGAGACCCAGTACTTC